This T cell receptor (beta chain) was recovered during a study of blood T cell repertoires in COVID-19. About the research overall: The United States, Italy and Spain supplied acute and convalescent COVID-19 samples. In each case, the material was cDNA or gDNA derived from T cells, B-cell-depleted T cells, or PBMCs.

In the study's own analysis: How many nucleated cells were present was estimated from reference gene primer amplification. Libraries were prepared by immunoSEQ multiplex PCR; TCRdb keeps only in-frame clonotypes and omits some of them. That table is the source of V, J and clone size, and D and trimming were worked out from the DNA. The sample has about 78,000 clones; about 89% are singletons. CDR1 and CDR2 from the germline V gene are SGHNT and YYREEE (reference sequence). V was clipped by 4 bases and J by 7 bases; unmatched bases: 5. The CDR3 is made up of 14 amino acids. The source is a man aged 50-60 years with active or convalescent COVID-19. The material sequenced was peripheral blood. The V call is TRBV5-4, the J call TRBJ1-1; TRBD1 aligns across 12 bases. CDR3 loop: CASSRDRGQGEAFF. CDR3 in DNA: TGTGCCAGCAGCCGGGACAGGGGGCAAGGTGAAGCTTTCTTT.